This T cell receptor beta chain was retrieved from a study of shared clonotypes between healthy human individuals. This CDR3 contains 15 residues. Germline V gives CDR1 SGHAT, CDR2 FQNNGV. Trimming cost V 5 bases and J 2 bases; bases outside gene matches: 7. Several immunoSEQ 96-well plates shared each subset's DNA, each plate a replicate. Authors' analysis steps: Filtering of immunoSEQ junctional sequences could not match full-length read filtering. Using immunoSEQ multiplex PCR, the repertoire was profiled, and TCRdb retains in-frame clones only, with some absent. V and J calls and clone size come straight from that table; D and trimming were deduced from the DNA. Among around 2,100,000 clones, about 95% were seen once, and the ten largest hold approximately 1%. Naivety among CD8 cells was defined by CD45RO negativity and positive CCR7 selection, thereby excluding terminally differentiated effector memory CD45RA+ cells. Healthy HIV-negative adults without recent acute infections or vaccinations served as donors. Donors were Caucasian adults residing in Nashville, Tennessee, USA.

This chain connects TRBV11-2 to TRBJ2-7, with 9 bases fitting TRBD2. Source material: naive CD8+ T cells sorted from blood. The clonotype originates from a man in his late teens or twenties in good health. This CDR3 reads CASSLIAGEAYEQYF. CDR3 coding DNA: TGTGCCAGCAGCCTAATAGCGGGGGAAGCCTACGAGCAGTACTTC.